These T cell receptor beta chains were read from a single sample in a study of TIL therapy for anti-PD-1-resistant metastatic lung cancer. This table comes from immunoSEQ multiplex PCR, and its TCRdb copy is limited to in-frame clones, with some not included. The sample includes about 60,000 clones, around 63% of them seen just once. Source: blood, taken at baseline. The receptor source for this set is a person between 30 and 80 years old with non-small cell lung cancer. The CDR3 runs from the conserved cysteine through the conserved F or W.

v_gene: TRBV28; CDR3aa: CASSLSNAGEETQYF
v_gene: TRBV7-8; CDR3aa: CASSSSSGGRWEQYF
v_gene: TRBV5-1; CDR3aa: CASSLDLNGANVLTF
v_gene: TRBV11-2; CDR3aa: CASRSGGPSSYNEQFF
v_gene: TRBV4-1; CDR3aa: CASSQASINQPQHF
v_gene: TRBV7-2; CDR3aa: CASSLLASGAGADTQYF
v_gene: TRBV5-1; CDR3aa: CASSPNTDTQYF
v_gene: TRBV5-1; CDR3aa: CASSLGEGRGKNIQYF
v_gene: TRBV5-5; CDR3aa: CASSPWGGTADTQYF
v_gene: TRBV30; CDR3aa: CAWNRATGPQETQYF
v_gene: TRBV6-6; CDR3aa: CASSYGRTYEQYF
v_gene: TRBV5-1; CDR3aa: CASSLGQNTGELFF
v_gene: TRBV6-6; CDR3aa: CASRWTDPQPQHF
v_gene: TRBV25-1; CDR3aa: CASRDRDSYYGYTF
v_gene: TRBV5-1; CDR3aa: CASSKATAGKLSSTDTQYF
v_gene: TRBV5-1; CDR3aa: CASSLGGSLNTGELFF
v_gene: TRBV6-5; CDR3aa: CASSYILTVKPQHF
v_gene: TRBV19; CDR3aa: CASSPTQGTSGNTIYF
v_gene: TRBV4-1; CDR3aa: CASSPSGGRGHTDTQYF
v_gene: TRBV5-4; CDR3aa: CASSPAVGTGDYGYTF
v_gene: TRBV19; CDR3aa: CASSIRRLNTEAFF
v_gene: TRBV10-3; CDR3aa: CAISVQGYEETQYF
v_gene: TRBV2; CDR3aa: CASTVVDTQYF
v_gene: TRBV18; CDR3aa: CASSPQGASGELFF
v_gene: TRBV19; CDR3aa: CASTLTGSETQYF
v_gene: TRBV9; CDR3aa: CASSVVGGGTYNEQFF
v_gene: TRBV19; CDR3aa: CASSHGGAGYTF
v_gene: TRBV15; CDR3aa: CATSRGTGDGYTF
v_gene: TRBV29-1; CDR3aa: CSVWGGEKLFF
v_gene: TRBV13; CDR3aa: CASSLGRGNTEAFF
v_gene: TRBV9; CDR3aa: CASSRYFDRPTGNTIYF
v_gene: TRBV5-6; CDR3aa: CASSVDSYNEQFF
v_gene: TRBV30; CDR3aa: CAWSVRQGIRNGYTF
v_gene: TRBV5-5; CDR3aa: CASSLRPPGEWGNEQFF
v_gene: TRBV2; CDR3aa: CASGLRGETQYF
v_gene: TRBV5-4; CDR3aa: CASSLGYRSDTQYF
v_gene: TRBV4-2; CDR3aa: CASSQKSGGSYNSPLHF
v_gene: TRBV5-5; CDR3aa: CASSLGRYTEAFF
v_gene: TRBV11-3; CDR3aa: CASSLRSGQGAIETQYF
v_gene: TRBV4-1; CDR3aa: CASSQEGGPGDTQYF
v_gene: TRBV27; CDR3aa: CARKPREVPTYEQYF
v_gene: TRBV5-1; CDR3aa: CASSAVLAGELFF
v_gene: TRBV6-1; CDR3aa: CASNPGFGGETQYF
v_gene: TRBV19; CDR3aa: CASSLSSETQYF
v_gene: TRBV11-2; CDR3aa: CASSLRGGTEAFF
v_gene: TRBV7-9; CDR3aa: CASTPVGRVNSPLHF
v_gene: TRBV19; CDR3aa: CASSIGLAGDNEQFF
v_gene: TRBV28; CDR3aa: CASRRGGAYEQYF
v_gene: TRBV20-1; CDR3aa: CSATGIGEQFF
v_gene: TRBV4-1; CDR3aa: CASSQDRGQATEAFF
v_gene: TRBV6-1; CDR3aa: CASSGGGAPPNYGYTF
v_gene: TRBV5-1; CDR3aa: CASSDSGYTEAFF
v_gene: TRBV2; CDR3aa: CASLAGGSDEQYF
v_gene: TRBV19; CDR3aa: CASSPLTGGTYEQYF